This T cell receptor beta chain stems from a study of T and B cells in COVID-19 patients. Each TRB amplification used about 230-550 ng of genomic DNA from blood. TRB rearrangements were amplified by multiplex PCR with BIOMED2 TRB-A/B primers. Each CDR3 protein is one row after TCRdb ran MiXCR on the multiplex PCR reads. In the table there are nearly 15,000 distinct CDR3 sequences, about 31% of which are singletons. This clonotype was counted many times. CDR3 length equals 15 residues. Germline values: CDR1 SGHDT, CDR2 YYEEEE. Unmatched junction bases numbered 8, after V lost 4 bases and J lost 9 bases.

This chain links TRBV5-6 with TRBJ2-2; 11 positions agree with TRBD1. The sequenced sample consisted of blood. The TCR originated in a human donor who had recovered from COVID-19. CDR3 amino acids: CASSRGQGAIRELFF. The CDR3 DNA follows: TGTGCCAGCAGCCGTGGACAGGGGGCAATCCGGGAGCTGTTTTTT.